One sample yielded the 28 T cell receptor beta chains listed below, sequenced in a study of chemoradiotherapy in HPV16-positive cancers. The method was immunoSEQ multiplex PCR; TCRdb's version includes in-frame clones alone and lacks a portion of them. The sample lists around 6,500 clones; around 80% were seen once. The sample consisted of tumor tissue, taken from a patient who underwent chemoradiotherapy. These receptors originate from a human donor with HPV-associated anogenital cancer.

This clone appeared once. The chain is built from TRBV11-2 and TRBJ2-5, with 10 bases aligning to TRBD1. The CDR3 consists of 16 residues. With V trimmed by 2 bases and J by 5 bases, 8 bases remained unmatched. The germline V gene has CDR1 SGHAT and CDR2 FQNNGV. CDR3 amino acids: CASSLTGTGVGETQYF. DNA for the CDR3: TGTGCCAGCAGCTTAACGGGGACAGGGGTCGGGGAGACCCAGTACTTC.

V usage is TRBV19 and J usage is TRBJ1-1; a possible D gene is TRBD1 (6 bases). The CDR3 contains 15 residues. V lost 5 bases and J 3 bases, leaving 16 bases between the germline ends. CDR1 is LNHDA and CDR2 is SQIVND in the germline V gene (reference sequence). CDR3 loop: CASSADPPGDTEAFF. Here the CDR3 DNA reads TGTGCCAGTAGTGCTGACCCACCAGGGGACACTGAAGCTTTCTTT.

This chain joins TRBV10-3 and TRBJ2-3; TRBD2 is a possible D gene (6 bases). This CDR3 is built from 12 residues. The germline CDR1 and CDR2 sequences are ENHRY and SYGVKD. V was cut by 8 bases and J by 5 bases, with 11 bases left in between. DNA of the CDR3: TGTGCCATCGGGGACTCTCAAGATACGCAGTATTTT. It translates to CAIGDSQDTQYF.

There are a few counts of this clone. This chain joins TRBV10-3 and TRBJ1-1, with D unclear. The ends were cut back, 1 base at V and 3 bases at J, with 21 bases in the middle. Per germline, CDR1 ENHRY and CDR2 SYGVKD. The CDR3 covers 18 residues. CDR3 nucleotide sequence: TGTGCCATCAGTGAGTTCCGTCCCCGATGGACGGGTTACACTGAAGCTTTCTTT. It specifies CAISEFRPRWTGYTEAFF.

CDR3: CASSWLAGGPHEQFF. Here the CDR3 DNA reads TGTGCCAGCAGTTGGCTAGCGGGGGGGCCGCATGAGCAGTTCTTC. This rearrangement joins TRBV27 to TRBJ2-1, with 12 bases lining up with TRBD2. The V segment lost 4 bases and the J segment 8 bases; nucleotides outside the gene matches: 6. Germline loops: CDR1 MNHEY, CDR2 SMNVEV (reference sequence). There are 15 residues in the CDR3.

V is TRBV19 and J is TRBJ2-7; tentatively, D is TRBD1 (5 bases). The CDR3 totals 13 residues. Germline V lookup: CDR1 LNHDA, CDR2 SQIVND (reference sequence). Trimming shortened V by 5 bases and J by 4 bases, and 12 bases separated the two germline ends. In DNA form, the CDR3 reads TGTGCCAGTAGTTCCTCGACAGTATACGAGCAGTACTTC. It yields the protein CASSSSTVYEQYF. The full variable domain, its missing parts supplied by reference TRBV19 and TRBJ2-7, is DGGITQSPKYLFRKEGQNVTLSCEQNLNHDAMYWYRQDPGQGLRLIYYSQIVNDFQKGDIAEGYSVSREKKESFPLTVTSAQKNPTAFYLCASSSSTVYEQYFGPGTRLTVT.

This clone occurred a few times. This chain connects TRBV27 to TRBJ1-2; tentatively, D is TRBD1 (6 bases). The CDR3 contains 13 residues. Trimming cost V 5 bases and J 6 bases, with 13 bases left between them. Germline loops: CDR1 MNHEY, CDR2 SMNVEV (reference sequence). The CDR3 DNA follows: TGTGCCAGCAGTCCAACAGGGTCTCATGGCTACACCTTC. It encodes CASSPTGSHGYTF.

In DNA form, the CDR3 reads TGTGCCAGCAGCCATAGCCGGTCCAGTAGGGCCCTGGTGAATCAGCCCCAGCATTTT. Its protein is CASSHSRSSRALVNQPQHF. This chain joins TRBV28 and TRBJ1-5; D uncertain. This CDR3 has 19 residues. Germline V gene data show CDR1 as MDHEN and CDR2 as SYDVKM. Trimming shortened V by 6 bases and J by 4 bases, and 28 bases separated the two germline ends.

This clone came up a few times. The chain links TRBV12-5 to TRBJ1-1, with D hard to call. V lost 2 bases to trimming and J lost 1 base, with 11 bases between them. From germline, CDR1 is LGHNT and CDR2 FRNRAP. This CDR3 is 15 amino acids long. DNA of the CDR3: TGTGCTAGTGGTTTGCCTTACGTTCGGAACACTGAAGCTTTCTTT. It specifies CASGLPYVRNTEAFF.

In its sample, this clone was seen once. The CDR3 region is CAWILGTGLMNTEAFF. In DNA, the CDR3 is TGTGCCTGGATCTTGGGGACAGGGCTGATGAACACTGAAGCTTTCTTT. The V call is TRBV30, the J call TRBJ1-1, with 9 nucleotides matching TRBD1. The germline V gene encodes CDR1 GTSNPN and CDR2 SVGIG (reference sequence). The CDR3 extends over 16 amino acids. V lost 4 bases to trimming and J lost 0 bases; unmatched junction nucleotides: 9.

This chain connects TRBV5-1 to TRBJ2-6, with a possible D match to TRBD2 (5 bases). CDR1 is SGHRS, CDR2 YFSETQ, per germline. Trimming took off 5 bases at V and 2 bases at J, with 11 bases between the two ends. This CDR3 is built from 15 residues. CDR3 DNA sequence: TGCGCCAGCAGGGTTACGGGGACTGGGGCCAACGTCCTGACTTTC. This codes for CASRVTGTGANVLTF.

This sequence joins TRBV20-1 and TRBJ1-1; D unclear. The V end lost 3 bases, the J end lost 6 bases, and 2 bases lay between the germline ends. The germline gives CDR1 DFQATT, CDR2 SNEGSKA (reference sequence). This CDR3 is 9 amino acids long. The CDR3 bases are TGCAGTGCTAGCCCTGAAGCTTTCTTT. This sequence encodes CSASPEAFF.

V gene TRBV6-5 combines with J gene TRBJ1-1; D perhaps matches TRBD1 (5 bases). Germline CDR1 is MNHEY and CDR2 is SVGAGI. This CDR3 is built from 14 residues. V dropped 1 base and J dropped 3 bases, with 9 bases sitting between them. In DNA, the CDR3 is TGTGCCAGCAGTTACTTCGACAGAGACACTGAAGCTTTCTTT. It specifies CASSYFDRDTEAFF.

The chain employs TRBV9 and TRBJ2-3, with 12 bases fitting TRBD2. V lost 0 bases, J lost 2 bases, and 10 bases stayed unmatched. This CDR3 contains 19 residues. In germline, CDR1 is SGDLS, CDR2 YYNGEE. The CDR3 DNA reads as TGTGCCAGCAGCGTAGAGCCCCTAGCGGGGGGGCCAAACACAGATACGCAGTATTTT. Encoded protein: CASSVEPLAGGPNTDTQYF.

By sample fraction, this clone is medium-sized. CDR3 DNA: TGTGCCAGCTCACCCCCTGAGGGGGTGGGTACCGGGGAGCTGTTTTTT. Translating it yields CASSPPEGVGTGELFF. The V call is TRBV18, the J call TRBJ2-2, with D perhaps matching TRBD1 (6 bases). Trimming removed 3 bases from V and 5 bases from J, with 16 bases in between. This CDR3 spans 16 amino acids. Per the germline V gene, CDR1 is KGHSH and CDR2 is LQKENI.

The chain has TRBV29-1 and TRBJ1-2; D is uncertain. CDR1 and CDR2 (germline): SQVTM, ANQGSEA. The CDR3 is 14 residues long. Between the trimmed V and J ends, which lost 4 bases and 0 bases, there was a span of 12 bases. This CDR3 reads CSVVAGFANYGYTF. In DNA, the CDR3 is TGCAGCGTTGTGGCGGGGTTTGCTAACTATGGCTACACCTTC.

V and J are TRBV20-1 and TRBJ1-2; a possible D gene is TRBD1 (5 bases). Germline-derived CDR1 and CDR2 are DFQATT and SNEGSKA (reference sequence). This CDR3 comprises 10 residues. The CDR3 reads CSLQGDGYTF. The CDR3 DNA sequence: TGCAGCTTACAAGGGGATGGCTACACCTTC.

Only one count was recorded for this clone. CDR3 residues: CASSYRDRIYNEQFF. CDR3 sequence (DNA): TGTGCCAGTTCGTACCGGGACAGGATCTACAATGAGCAGTTCTTC. The chain joins TRBV28 to TRBJ2-1, with TRBD1 identical over 8 bases. The CDR3 contains 15 residues. Germline V gene lookup returns CDR1 MDHEN and CDR2 SYDVKM. V shed 9 bases, J shed 3 bases, and the junction held 10 bases outside the gene matches.

V is TRBV6-1 and J is TRBJ1-6; D is undetermined. The germline V gene encodes CDR1 MNHNS and CDR2 SASEGT. Trimming pared 8 bases from V and 3 bases from J, leaving 14 bases between. The CDR3 loop spans 15 amino acids. The CDR3 coding sequence is TGTGCCAGCGCCCAAACAGTGTTCTATAATTCACCCCTCCACTTT. Residues: CASAQTVFYNSPLHF.

The V call is TRBV28, the J call TRBJ2-7; 11 bases match TRBD1. This CDR3 has 16 amino acids. Germline V gene lookup returns CDR1 MDHEN and CDR2 SYDVKM. The V segment lost 5 bases and the J segment 1 base; nucleotides outside the gene matches: 7. In nucleotides, the CDR3 is TGTGCCAGCAGTATTATGGGGGACAGGGGGTCCTACGAGCAGTACTTC. It is translated as CASSIMGDRGSYEQYF.

This clone was observed a few times. In DNA form, the CDR3 reads TGTGCCATCAGTGAATGGGAGGTGGGTGGCTACACCTTC. This sequence encodes CAISEWEVGGYTF. The rearrangement uses TRBV10-3 and TRBJ1-2; D call uncertain. The CDR3 covers 13 residues. Trimming pared 3 bases from V and 7 bases from J, leaving 12 bases between. Germline CDR1 ENHRY, CDR2 SYGVKD.

The chain combines TRBV10-3 with TRBJ2-1; D remains ambiguous. The V gene's germline CDR1 is ENHRY and CDR2 SYGVKD. Trimming cost V 3 bases and J 5 bases, with 17 bases left between them. CDR3 length: 16 residues. The CDR3 DNA reads TGTGCCATCAGTGATTCTAGGACCAGACCAGACAATGAGCAGTTCTTC. Amino acids: CAISDSRTRPDNEQFF.

In DNA form, the CDR3 reads TGTGCCAGCAGCTTAGGGGGACTAGGCCCGCTAGCCAAAAACATTCAGTACTTC. It is translated as CASSLGGLGPLAKNIQYF. The chain carries TRBV13 and TRBJ2-4, with TRBD2 matching 8 bases. Germline trimming cut 0 bases from V and 0 bases from J; bases unmatched to any gene: 7. The CDR3 loop spans 18 amino acids. Germline V lookup: CDR1 PRHDT, CDR2 FYEKMQ (reference sequence).

The genes are TRBV6-5 and TRBJ1-6; D unresolved. CDR1 and CDR2 (germline): MNHEY, SVGAGI. The CDR3 consists of 14 residues. V lost 2 bases and J 11 bases, leaving 13 bases between the germline ends. The CDR3 nucleotides read TGTGCCAGCAGTTACGGGCACACCGGGGCACCCCTCCACTTT. As protein: CASSYGHTGAPLHF.

The V gene is TRBV5-6, the J gene TRBJ2-7; D remains ambiguous. Trimming took off 0 bases at V and 4 bases at J, with 2 bases between the two ends. This CDR3 has 11 amino acids. Germline V gene sequence: CDR1 SGHDT, CDR2 YYEEEE. The CDR3 spells CASSLGYEQYF. The CDR3 DNA reads as TGTGCCAGCAGCTTGGGTTACGAGCAGTACTTC.

The chain is built from TRBV28 and TRBJ2-7; D is unclear. The CDR3 length is 16 residues. Germline CDR1 MDHEN, CDR2 SYDVKM. V dropped 3 bases and J dropped 3 bases, with 18 bases sitting between them. CDR3 bases: TGTGCCAGCAGTTTTTTAGTCGTTCGGCAATTCTACGAGCAGTACTTC. Amino acids: CASSFLVVRQFYEQYF.

The chain carries TRBV9 and TRBJ1-3; D is unresolved. CDR1 and CDR2 from the germline V gene are SGDLS and YYNGEE. Trimming cost V 4 bases and J 2 bases, with 19 bases left between them. The length of the CDR3 is 17 residues. CDR3 region: CASSPRLGPGPGNTIYF. For the CDR3, the DNA is TGTGCCAGCAGCCCCCGACTGGGCCCAGGTCCTGGAAACACCATATATTTT.

The J gene is TRBJ2-7, the V gene TRBV28; D may be TRBD1 (5 bases). V was clipped by 2 bases and J by 3 bases, with 11 bases between them. The germline gives CDR1 MDHEN, CDR2 SYDVKM. This CDR3 comprises 14 residues. CDR3 sequence reads: CASSLGRAFYEQYF. In nucleotides, the CDR3 is TGTGCCAGCAGTTTAGGCAGGGCCTTCTACGAGCAGTACTTC.